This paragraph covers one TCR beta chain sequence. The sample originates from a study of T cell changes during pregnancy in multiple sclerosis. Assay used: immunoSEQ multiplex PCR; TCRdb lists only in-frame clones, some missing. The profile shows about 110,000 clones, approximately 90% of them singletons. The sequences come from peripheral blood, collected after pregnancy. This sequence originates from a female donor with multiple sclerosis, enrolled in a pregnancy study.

The CDR3 reads CASSIDPGGGGDTQYF. The CDR3 region has the DNA TGTGCCAGTAGTATAGATCCTGGCGGGGGCGGAGATACGCAGTATTTT. The rearrangement joins TRBV19 to TRBJ2-3; possibly TRBD2 for D (7 bases). The CDR3 extends over 16 amino acids. From germline, CDR1 is LNHDA and CDR2 SQIVND (reference sequence). Trimming left V 0 bases short and J 5 bases short, with 15 bases between.